This T cell receptor (beta chain) emerged from a study of cytomegalovirus exposure and HLA in healthy donors. Study-level information: Sequencing of roughly 180 million T cells in an earlier analysis found around 100 million unique TCR beta sequences. Overall study findings and caveats: Because they were indistinguishable, some V segments, including TRBV6-2 and TRBV6-3, were excluded. According to a later analysis, most TCR beta chains associated with CMV appeared HLA-restricted.

The PCR made use of 60 Vbeta and 13 Jbeta primers. The table came from immunoSEQ multiplex PCR; TCRdb's copy has only in-frame clones and leaves some out. The sample data list about 170,000 clones. This CDR3 has 19 residues. After removal of 5 bases from V and 0 bases from J, the junction contained 12 bases not matched to a gene. Germline assignment: CDR1 SGHTA and CDR2 FQGNSA. As for this clone: The target antigen is unknown.

This sequence originates from a woman aged 18-29 years in good health and CMV-seropositive. The chain carries TRBV7-2 and TRBJ2-1; TRBD2 agrees at 11 bases. The sequenced material came from PBMCs. CDR3: CASSQTTLAGGTSYNEQFF. The CDR3 nucleotides are TGTGCCAGCAGCCAAACCACCCTAGCGGGGGGTACCTCCTACAATGAGCAGTTCTTC.